The next 31 T cell receptor beta chains were all read from a single sample in a study of cytomegalovirus exposure and HLA in healthy donors. PCR used 60 Vbeta primers and 13 Jbeta primers. This table comes from immunoSEQ multiplex PCR, and its TCRdb copy is limited to in-frame clones, with some not included. The data show approximately 72,000 clones, roughly 79% seen once. Sequenced sample: PBMCs. The receptors were gathered from a male donor in good health and CMV-seropositive.

Concerning this clone itself: This CDR3 is also generated by other DNA sequences in the sample. The chain couples TRBV6-6 to TRBJ2-7; the match to TRBD2 covers 12 bases. With V trimmed by 8 bases and J by 4 bases, 12 bases remained unmatched. The CDR3 has 16 amino acids. Germline V gene data show CDR1 as MNHNY and CDR2 as SVGAGI (reference sequence). The CDR3: CASGELRTSGKYEQYF. In nucleotides, the CDR3 is TGTGCCAGCGGCGAACTTCGGACTAGCGGGAAATACGAGCAGTACTTC.

The chain couples TRBV4-2 to TRBJ2-1; D perhaps matches TRBD2 (6 bases). The CDR3 is 15 amino acids. Trimming took off 2 bases at V and 5 bases at J, with 13 bases between the two ends. CDR1 is LGHNA, CDR2 YNFKEQ, per germline. In DNA form, the CDR3 reads TGTGCCAGCAGCCAACCCGCGGGGAATGACAATGAGCAGTTCTTC. Amino acids: CASSQPAGNDNEQFF.

The chain links TRBV4-2 to TRBJ1-2; TRBD1 is a possible D gene (5 bases). Germline loops: CDR1 LGHNA, CDR2 YNFKEQ. The length of the CDR3 is 16 residues. V was cut by 0 bases and J by 1 base, with 12 bases left in between. CDR3 loop: CASSQDLDRINYGYTF. CDR3 nucleotides: TGTGCCAGCAGCCAAGATCTAGACAGAATTAACTATGGCTACACCTTC.

The gene calls are TRBV11-3 and TRBJ1-1, with 9 bases identical to TRBD1. CDR3 length equals 17 residues. Germline assignment: CDR1 SGHNT and CDR2 YENEEA. V shed 4 bases and J 1 base; nucleotides not matched to a gene: 10. Written as DNA, the CDR3 is TGTGCCAGCAGCTCGGGACAGGGAAATGAAAGGAACACTGAAGCTTTCTTT. It is translated as CASSSGQGNERNTEAFF. Full variable domain (missing parts from reference TRBV11-3 and TRBJ1-1): EAGVVQSPRYKIIEKKQPVAFWCNPISGHNTLYWYLQNLGQGPELLIRYENEEAVDDSQLPKDRFSAERLKGVDSTLKIQPAELGDSAVYLCASSSGQGNERNTEAFFGQGTRLTVV.

J is TRBJ1-2 and V is TRBV29-1; 9 bases fit TRBD1. Germline CDR1 reads SQVTM; CDR2 reads ANQGSEA. The V segment lost 6 bases and the J segment 4 bases; nucleotides outside the gene matches: 12. The CDR3 length is 15 residues. Here the CDR3 reads CSVQNDGQGSYGYTF. Written as DNA, the CDR3 is TGCAGCGTCCAGAACGATGGACAGGGGAGCTATGGCTACACCTTC.

The rearrangement joins TRBV19 to TRBJ2-1; TRBD1 matches 7 bases. Per germline, CDR1 LNHDA and CDR2 SQIVND (reference sequence). V shed 3 bases and J 4 bases; nucleotides not matched to a gene: 6. The CDR3 covers 15 residues. CDR3: CASSMTGWAYNEQFF. The CDR3 DNA is TGTGCCAGTAGTATGACAGGGTGGGCATACAATGAGCAGTTCTTC. The full variable domain, its missing parts supplied by reference TRBV19 and TRBJ2-1, is DGGITQSPKYLFRKEGQNVTLSCEQNLNHDAMYWYRQDPGQGLRLIYYSQIVNDFQKGDIAEGYSVSREKKESFPLTVTSAQKNPTAFYLCASSMTGWAYNEQFFGPGTRLTVL.

CDR3 nucleotide sequence: TGTGCCAGCTCACCAGCCCGGACAGGGGCCGCGCAGTATTTT. Translated, it gives CASSPARTGAAQYF. The chain links TRBV18 to TRBJ2-3; 9 bases are shared with TRBD1. Germline V CDR1 and CDR2: KGHSH, LQKENI. Trimming removed 2 bases from V and 10 bases from J; junction bases left unmatched: 7. The CDR3 runs to 14 residues.

The chain carries TRBV7-2 and TRBJ2-5; no clear D. Deletions cut 0 bases from V and 5 bases from J, with 7 bases between. Germline V lookup: CDR1 SGHTA, CDR2 FQGNSA. The length of the CDR3 is 13 residues. This CDR3 reads CASSLATLETQYF. Written as DNA, the CDR3 is TGTGCCAGCAGCTTAGCCACTTTGGAGACCCAGTACTTC. The full variable domain, with the rest looked up from reference TRBV7-2 and TRBJ2-5, is GAGVSQSPSNKVTEKGKDVELRCDPISGHTALYWYRQSLGQGLEFLIYFQGNSAPDKSGLPSDRFSAERTGGSVSTLTIQRTQQEDSAVYLCASSLATLETQYFGPGTRLLVL.

As concerns this clone: Other nucleotide sequences in the sample specify the same CDR3. The chain is built from TRBV27 and TRBJ1-2; the match to TRBD1 covers 7 bases. The V segment lost 6 bases and the J segment 2 bases; nucleotides outside the gene matches: 9. The CDR3 runs to 15 residues. Looked up from germline, CDR1 is MNHEY and CDR2 is SMNVEV (reference sequence). The CDR3 bases are TGTGCCAGCAGCCTCTACGCGGGACAGAACTATGGCTACACCTTC. Protein product: CASSLYAGQNYGYTF.

The genes are TRBV21-1 and TRBJ2-7; the table gives TRBD1 as D, unverified against the DNA. TRBV21-1 is shown as a pseudogene. This CDR3 is built from 14 residues. DNA of the CDR3: TGTGCCAGCAGCAGGACAGGGAGGGACTACGAGCAGTACTTC. Its protein product is CASSRTGRDYEQYF.

This rearrangement joins TRBV10-2 to TRBJ2-7; TRBD2 matches 11 bases. The CDR3 has 13 residues. Germline CDR1 WSHSY, CDR2 SAAADI. V lost 6 bases, J lost 4 bases, and 2 bases stayed unmatched. This chain's CDR3 is CASRTSGEYEQYF. Written as DNA, the CDR3 is TGCGCCAGCAGGACTAGCGGGGAGTACGAGCAGTACTTC.

V usage is TRBV27 and J usage is TRBJ2-7; D call uncertain. V was trimmed by 6 bases and J by 7 bases, leaving 16 bases between them. This CDR3 contains 13 residues. Germline V gene lookup returns CDR1 MNHEY and CDR2 SMNVEV (reference sequence). This CDR3 is CASRVYFTREQYF. Written as DNA, the CDR3 is TGTGCCAGCAGGGTCTATTTCACTCGAGAGCAGTACTTC.

The chain uses TRBV5-4 and TRBJ2-7, with 7 nucleotides matching TRBD1. The junction had 14 bases not matched to a gene; V was cut back by 0 bases and J by 8 bases. The germline CDR1 and CDR2 sequences are SGHNT and YYREEE (reference sequence). The CDR3 length is 16 residues. The CDR3: CASSLALGTAARKQYF. The CDR3 DNA reads as TGTGCCAGCAGCTTGGCTTTAGGGACAGCCGCCCGCAAGCAGTACTTC.

The chain carries TRBV20-1 and TRBJ1-1; possibly TRBD1 for D (6 bases). The germline V gene encodes CDR1 DFQATT and CDR2 SNEGSKA (reference sequence). The CDR3 consists of 11 residues. Deletions cut 0 bases from V and 9 bases from J, with 8 bases between. CDR3 protein: CSAREGAQAFF. CDR3 coding DNA: TGCAGTGCTAGAGAGGGGGCGCAAGCTTTCTTT.

The chain is built from TRBV10-3 and TRBJ1-5, with D maybe TRBD1 (6 bases). The CDR3 length is 16 residues. CDR1 and CDR2 (germline): ENHRY, SYGVKD. Between the trimmed V and J ends, which lost 5 bases and 4 bases, there was a span of 18 bases. The CDR3 here is CAISFITGRRNQPQHF. The CDR3 nucleotides read TGTGCCATCAGTTTTATTACAGGGAGAAGAAATCAGCCCCAGCATTTT.

This rearrangement joins TRBV27 to TRBJ2-2; TRBD1 might be the D (6 bases). The CDR3 spans 14 residues. Germline lookup yields CDR1 MNHEY and CDR2 SMNVEV (reference sequence). The V end was cut by 7 bases, the J end by 0 bases, with 9 bases between. The CDR3 DNA sequence: TGTGCCAGCACTCCAGGGGCGAACACCGGGGAGCTGTTTTTT. This translates into CASTPGANTGELFF.

This sequence joins TRBV19 and TRBJ1-6, with a weak D call TRBD1 (6 bases). The germline V gene has CDR1 LNHDA and CDR2 SQIVND (reference sequence). Trimming stripped 2 bases from V and 0 bases from J, with 20 bases between. This CDR3 is built from 20 residues. CDR3 region: CASSIHGESGVPSYNSPLHF. Written as DNA, the CDR3 is TGTGCCAGTAGTATACATGGAGAGTCAGGGGTCCCCTCCTATAATTCACCCCTCCACTTT.

V gene TRBV11-2 combines with J gene TRBJ1-2; D unresolved. CDR1 and CDR2 from the germline V gene are SGHAT and FQNNGV. The CDR3 spans 13 residues. V gave up 6 bases and J gave up 0 bases, with 8 bases separating them. The CDR3 loop reads CASSLVANYGYTF. Written as DNA, the CDR3 is TGTGCCAGCAGTCTTGTTGCTAACTATGGCTACACCTTC.

This clone appeared once. The rearrangement joins TRBV5-5 to TRBJ2-3; D unclear. This CDR3 region has 16 residues. Per germline, CDR1 SGHKS and CDR2 YYEKEE (reference sequence). V was trimmed by 4 bases and J by 0 bases, leaving 15 bases between them. The chain's CDR3 is CASSPLALSSTDTQYF. The DNA of the CDR3 is TGTGCCAGCAGCCCGCTGGCTCTCTCTAGCACAGATACGCAGTATTTT.

V gene TRBV4-3 combines with J gene TRBJ2-1; a weak D match, TRBD2 (5 bases). The CDR3 is 18 amino acids. In germline, CDR1 is LGHNA, CDR2 YSLEER. Trimming left V 3 bases short and J 0 bases short, with 18 bases between. The CDR3 nucleotides are TGCGCCAGCAGCCACGAACTAGGAACTAGTATCTCCTACAATGAGCAGTTCTTC. It encodes CASSHELGTSISYNEQFF.

V usage is TRBV7-8 and J usage is TRBJ1-2, with TRBD1 matching over 11 bases. The trim removed 2 bases at V and 7 bases at J, leaving 6 bases unmatched. Germline lookup yields CDR1 SGHVS and CDR2 FQNEAQ. The CDR3 sequence is 15 residues long. CDR3 DNA sequence: TGTGCCAGCAGCTTAATGGACAGGGGGCTTCGTGGCTACACCTTC. Its translation is CASSLMDRGLRGYTF.

CDR3 loop: CASSQWGVNYGYTF. The CDR3 region has the DNA TGTGCCAGCAGCCAATGGGGGGTAAACTATGGCTACACCTTC. The V call is TRBV7-2, the J call TRBJ1-2; D may be TRBD1 (5 bases). Germline V lookup: CDR1 SGHTA, CDR2 FQGNSA. CDR3 length: 14 residues. The V gene lost 5 bases and the J gene lost 2 bases, with 12 bases spanning the gap.

This chain connects TRBV9 to TRBJ2-2; 7 nucleotides line up with TRBD1. The CDR3 covers 16 residues. V lost 3 bases and J lost 1; bases outside the gene matches: 6. Germline V gene lookup returns CDR1 SGDLS and CDR2 YYNGEE. This CDR3 reads CASSGRQGMNTGELFF. The CDR3, as DNA: TGTGCCAGCAGCGGTCGACAGGGAATGAACACCGGGGAGCTGTTTTTT.

The V gene is TRBV9, the J gene TRBJ2-3, with TRBD2 matching over 11 bases. With 5 bases clipped from V and 2 bases from J, the junction kept 4 bases outside the gene matches. Germline-derived CDR1 and CDR2 are SGDLS and YYNGEE. The CDR3 covers 15 residues. In DNA, the CDR3 is TGTGCCAGCAGTCTAGCGGGAGGTGCCACAGATACGCAGTATTTT. It translates to CASSLAGGATDTQYF.

The CDR3 here is CASSLRLAGGADTQYF. For the CDR3, the DNA is TGTGCCAGCAGCCTCCGACTAGCGGGGGGAGCAGATACGCAGTATTTT. V is TRBV11-2 and J is TRBJ2-3; 13 bases fit TRBD2. This CDR3 has 16 amino acids. Germline CDR1 and CDR2: SGHAT and FQNNGV. The V segment lost 5 bases and the J segment 4 bases; nucleotides outside the gene matches: 6.

J is TRBJ2-1 and V is TRBV9; perhaps TRBD2 as D (5 bases). The V gene's germline CDR1 is SGDLS and CDR2 YYNGEE. Trimming pared 4 bases from V and 1 base from J, leaving 15 bases between. This CDR3 comprises 16 residues. CDR3 protein: CASSPRRADSYNEQFF. CDR3 nucleotide sequence: TGTGCCAGCAGCCCCAGGCGAGCGGATTCCTACAATGAGCAGTTCTTC.

The chain employs TRBV9 and TRBJ2-1, with D possibly being TRBD2 (6 bases). CDR3 length: 14 residues. Germline CDR1 is SGDLS and CDR2 is YYNGEE. The ends were cut back, 6 bases at V and 2 bases at J, with 12 bases in the middle. The CDR3 DNA reads TGTGCCAGCACCGGGACTGCCGCCTACAATGAGCAGTTCTTC. Protein: CASTGTAAYNEQFF.

The chain is built from TRBV25-1 and TRBJ1-1; 12 bases agree with TRBD1. CDR1 is MGHDK and CDR2 is SYGVNS in the germline V gene. This CDR3 has 14 residues. Trimming at V came to 10 bases and at J to 5 bases, leaving 8 bases not matched to a gene. Here the CDR3 DNA reads TGTGCCATCGGGACAGGGGGCCGGGGAACTGAAGCTTTCTTT. It is translated as CAIGTGGRGTEAFF.

The rearrangement uses TRBV5-4 and TRBJ2-1; 7 nucleotides match TRBD2. CDR3 length: 15 amino acids. V lost 6 bases to trimming and J lost 4 bases; unmatched junction nucleotides: 10. Germline loops: CDR1 SGHNT, CDR2 YYREEE (reference sequence). CDR3 region: CASTKGSGPYNEQFF. In DNA form, the CDR3 reads TGTGCCAGCACCAAAGGTAGCGGGCCGTACAATGAGCAGTTCTTC.

The genes are TRBV27 and TRBJ2-5, with 10 positions matching TRBD1. The CDR3 consists of 14 residues. The J segment lost 4 bases and the V segment lost 4 bases, leaving 3 bases of the junction unmatched. Germline V gene lookup returns CDR1 MNHEY and CDR2 SMNVEV (reference sequence). CDR3 DNA: TGTGCCAGCAGTTGGGACAGGGGAACAGAGACCCAGTACTTC. This codes for CASSWDRGTETQYF.

This clone was observed a single time. The rearrangement uses TRBV5-5 and TRBJ2-1, with 8 bases lining up with TRBD2. V gave up 4 bases and J gave up 0 bases; unmatched junction bases: 6. Germline assignment: CDR1 SGHKS and CDR2 YYEKEE (reference sequence). CDR3 length: 16 amino acids. The CDR3 loop is CASSRSGSRSYNEQFF. The CDR3, as DNA: TGTGCCAGCAGCAGGAGCGGGAGCCGCTCCTACAATGAGCAGTTCTTC. Full variable domain (rest looked up from reference TRBV5-5 and TRBJ2-1): DAGVTQSPTHLIKTRGQQVTLRCSPISGHKSVSWYQQVLGQGPQFIFQYYEKEERGRGNFPDRFSARQFPNYSSELNVNALLLGDSALYLCASSRSGSRSYNEQFFGPGTRLTVL.